In this sample, the clone carrying this TCR beta chain turned up a few times. The antigen is unknown. TCR beta CDR3 region amplification was performed from RNA transcripts. Primed by the HTBI set, a first-round RT-PCR was run on the TCR CDR3. Using its own MiXCR run on the multiplex PCR reads, TCRdb lists one record per CDR3 protein. The data hold fewer than 450,000 distinct CDR3 sequences, with approximately 18% observed a single time. This sample was taken from a study of T cells in Graves' hyperthyroidism and ophthalmopathy. When hyperthyroidism was first diagnosed, the blood sample was taken, preceding any ophthalmopathy symptoms. Study findings and constraints: Ophthalmopathy was model-predicted a median around 6.1 months pre-onset.

Trimming took off 6 bases at V and 3 bases at J, with 11 bases between the two ends. The CDR3 sequence is 13 residues long. Germline values: CDR1 MNHEY, CDR2 SMNVEV (reference sequence). V gene TRBV27 combines with J gene TRBJ1-2; maybe TRBD1 (5 bases). What was sequenced was blood. The TCR was taken from a woman younger than 45 with Graves' hyperthyroidism that later progressed to Graves' ophthalmopathy. The CDR3 loop is CASSWSRDYGYTF. CDR3 DNA: TGTGCCAGCAGCTGGAGCAGGGACTATGGCTACACCTTC.